A single sample gave rise to the 17 T cell receptor beta chains below, sequenced in a study of cytomegalovirus exposure and HLA in healthy donors. PCR was performed using 60 Vbeta and 13 Jbeta primers. This table comes from immunoSEQ multiplex PCR, and its TCRdb copy is limited to in-frame clones, with some not included. The sample records roughly 190,000 clones, 84% being singletons. The sample consisted of PBMCs. Receptor source: a woman in her 50s in good health and CMV-seropositive.

The V and J genes are TRBV18 and TRBJ1-1; D unclear. V lost 6 bases, J lost 5 bases, and 13 bases lay in between. The CDR3 covers 13 residues. The germline V gene encodes CDR1 KGHSH and CDR2 LQKENI. The CDR3 nucleotides read TGTGCCAGCTCCCCGACTAGAGAGACTGAAGCTTTCTTT. Its protein is CASSPTRETEAFF.

V and J are TRBV7-9 and TRBJ2-7, with D possibly TRBD2 on 6 matching bases. The germline CDR1 and CDR2 sequences are SEHNR and FQNEAQ (reference sequence). V was trimmed by 5 bases and J by 3 bases, leaving 14 bases between them. The CDR3 sequence is 14 residues long. The CDR3 coding sequence is TGTGCCAGCAGCCCTCCGGGACTGGTCTACGAGCAGTACTTC. It translates to CASSPPGLVYEQYF.

The CDR3 spells CASKLTRTGELFF. The CDR3, as DNA: TGTGCCAGCAAGTTAACGAGGACAGGGGAACTGTTTTTT. The J gene is TRBJ1-4, the V gene TRBV7-9; 9 positions agree with TRBD1. The CDR3 totals 13 residues. Unmatched junction bases numbered 9, after V lost 7 bases and J lost 12 bases. From germline, CDR1 is SEHNR and CDR2 FQNEAQ (reference sequence).

The chain links TRBV28 to TRBJ1-2, with D maybe TRBD1 (6 bases). Deletions cut 3 bases from V and 4 bases from J, with 15 bases between. Germline values: CDR1 MDHEN, CDR2 SYDVKM. This CDR3 is built from 15 residues. The CDR3 is CASSLGQGWGYGYTF. CDR3 coding DNA: TGTGCCAGCAGTTTGGGGCAGGGGTGGGGCTATGGCTACACCTTC.

The chain has TRBV6-5 and TRBJ2-7; 8 nucleotides line up with TRBD1. Germline values: CDR1 MNHEY, CDR2 SVGAGI. Trimming removed 5 bases from V and 3 bases from J; junction bases left unmatched: 3. The CDR3 length is 13 residues. The DNA for the CDR3 is TGTGCCAGCAGTAGAGGACAGGGCTACGAGCAGTACTTC. This encodes CASSRGQGYEQYF.

This clone occurred once. J is TRBJ1-3 and V is TRBV6-6, with a weak D call TRBD1 (5 bases). Between the trimmed V and J ends, which lost 5 bases and 4 bases, there was a span of 9 bases. The CDR3 is 13 residues long. CDR1 and CDR2 (germline): MNHNY, SVGAGI (reference sequence). CDR3 protein: CASSRGSGNTIYF. CDR3 coding DNA: TGTGCCAGCAGTAGGGGATCGGGAAACACCATATATTTT.

This chain uses TRBV6-5 with TRBJ2-5; D is ambiguous. V lost 7 bases and J lost 1, with 4 bases in between. This CDR3 comprises 11 residues. The germline V gene encodes CDR1 MNHEY and CDR2 SVGAGI. CDR3: CASTFQETQYF. The CDR3 DNA is TGTGCCAGCACCTTCCAAGAGACCCAGTACTTC.

The V gene is TRBV9, the J gene TRBJ1-3, with D perhaps matching TRBD1 (6 bases). Per germline, CDR1 SGDLS and CDR2 YYNGEE. Trimming pared 1 base from V and 0 bases from J, leaving 8 bases between. The CDR3 is 15 amino acids. The CDR3 bases are TGTGCCAGCAGCGTACGGGACACCTCTGGAAACACCATATATTTT. This codes for CASSVRDTSGNTIYF.

V is TRBV5-4 and J is TRBJ2-3, with 16 bases lining up with TRBD2. This CDR3 comprises 17 residues. Germline trimming cut 4 bases from V and 5 bases from J; bases unmatched to any gene: 7. From germline, CDR1 is SGHNT and CDR2 YYREEE (reference sequence). The CDR3 DNA follows: TGTGCCAGCAGCAGGGGACTAGCGGGGGGGCTGGGAGATACGCAGTATTTT. Its translation: CASSRGLAGGLGDTQYF.

This clone is a singleton in its sample. The rearrangement uses TRBV11-2 and TRBJ2-3; no definite D call. This CDR3 spans 19 amino acids. V dropped 0 bases and J dropped 8 bases, with 27 bases sitting between them. The germline gives CDR1 SGHAT, CDR2 FQNNGV. CDR3 sequence: CASSLESQQTSSHTGTQYF. As DNA, the CDR3 is TGTGCCAGCAGCTTAGAATCCCAACAGACAAGCTCACATACCGGTACGCAGTATTTT.

The V call is TRBV7-3, the J call TRBJ2-3; 8 nucleotides align to TRBD2. The CDR3 sequence is 16 residues long. CDR1 and CDR2 (germline): SGHTA, FQGTGA. V was clipped by 1 base and J by 2 bases; unmatched bases: 5. The DNA for the CDR3 is TGTGCCAGCAGCTTAAATCAGCGGGGGAACACAGATACGCAGTATTTT. Its translation is CASSLNQRGNTDTQYF.

The chain links TRBV2 to TRBJ1-1, with D unclear. Trimming took off 3 bases at V and 4 bases at J, with 9 bases between the two ends. This CDR3 region has 13 residues. Germline values: CDR1 SNHLY, CDR2 FYNNEI. CDR3 nucleotides: TGTGCCAGCAGTGACGAGGGTAGCACTGAAGCTTTCTTT. Translating it yields CASSDEGSTEAFF.

This clone was recorded only once. The chain employs TRBV18 and TRBJ1-2; TRBD1 matches at 9 bases. CDR1 KGHSH and CDR2 LQKENI come from the germline V gene. V lost 1 base to trimming and J lost 4 bases; unmatched junction nucleotides: 13. This CDR3 is 18 amino acids long. The CDR3 is CASSPLGQGVGNFYGYTF. The CDR3 nucleotides read TGTGCCAGCTCACCACTGGGACAGGGTGTGGGAAACTTCTATGGCTACACCTTC.

The chain links TRBV29-1 to TRBJ2-2; 7 positions agree with TRBD2. Per germline, CDR1 SQVTM and CDR2 ANQGSEA. Trimming removed 5 bases from V and 3 bases from J; junction bases left unmatched: 3. The CDR3 is 13 amino acids. DNA for the CDR3: TGCAGCGTTCTGCGGGGGTACACCGGGGAGCTGTTTTTT. Translation: CSVLRGYTGELFF.

This clone was observed a few times. This chain uses TRBV5-8 with TRBJ2-3; 7 bases are a match to TRBD2. V shed 0 bases, J shed 7 bases, and the junction held 5 bases outside the gene matches. Germline values: CDR1 SGHTS, CDR2 YDEGEE. CDR3 size: 14 residues. This CDR3 is CASSLAAGENTQYF. The CDR3 bases are TGTGCCAGCAGCTTGGCCGCGGGGGAAAATACGCAGTATTTT.

A single count supports this clone. This rearrangement joins TRBV29-1 to TRBJ2-5; D is undetermined. The CDR3 covers 14 residues. Trimming stripped 7 bases from V and 1 base from J, with 16 bases between. Germline V gene data show CDR1 as SQVTM and CDR2 as ANQGSEA. CDR3 nucleotide sequence: TGCAGCGCCCTCAAGTGGGCAACCCAAGAGACCCAGTACTTC. It yields the protein CSALKWATQETQYF. The full variable domain, its missing parts supplied by reference TRBV29-1 and TRBJ2-5, is SAVISQKPSRDICQRGTSLTIQCQVDSQVTMMFWYRQQPGQSLTLIATANQGSEATYESGFVIDKFPISRPNLTFSTLTVSNMSPEDSSIYLCSALKWATQETQYFGPGTRLLVL.

This clone was detected once. The CDR3 spells CASSLSKSLAGAAYEQYF. The CDR3 region has the DNA TGTGCCAGCAGTTTATCGAAGAGCCTAGCGGGGGCTGCGTACGAGCAGTACTTC. This chain connects TRBV27 to TRBJ2-7, with 10 bases matching TRBD2. There are 18 residues in the CDR3. The junction had 12 bases not matched to a gene; V was cut back by 0 bases and J by 4 bases. Per the germline V gene, CDR1 is MNHEY and CDR2 is SMNVEV (reference sequence).